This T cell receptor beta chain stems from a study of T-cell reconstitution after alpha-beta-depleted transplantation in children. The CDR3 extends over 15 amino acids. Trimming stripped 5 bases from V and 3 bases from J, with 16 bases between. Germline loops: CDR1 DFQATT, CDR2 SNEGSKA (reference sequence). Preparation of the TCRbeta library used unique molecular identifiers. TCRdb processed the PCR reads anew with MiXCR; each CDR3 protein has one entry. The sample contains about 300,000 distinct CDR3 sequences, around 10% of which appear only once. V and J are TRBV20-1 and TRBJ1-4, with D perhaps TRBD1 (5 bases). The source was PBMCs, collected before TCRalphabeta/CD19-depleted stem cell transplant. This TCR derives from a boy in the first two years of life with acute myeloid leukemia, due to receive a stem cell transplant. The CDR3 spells CSADSGPGPNEKLFF. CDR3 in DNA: TGCAGTGCTGACAGCGGACCCGGCCCTAATGAAAAACTGTTTTTT.